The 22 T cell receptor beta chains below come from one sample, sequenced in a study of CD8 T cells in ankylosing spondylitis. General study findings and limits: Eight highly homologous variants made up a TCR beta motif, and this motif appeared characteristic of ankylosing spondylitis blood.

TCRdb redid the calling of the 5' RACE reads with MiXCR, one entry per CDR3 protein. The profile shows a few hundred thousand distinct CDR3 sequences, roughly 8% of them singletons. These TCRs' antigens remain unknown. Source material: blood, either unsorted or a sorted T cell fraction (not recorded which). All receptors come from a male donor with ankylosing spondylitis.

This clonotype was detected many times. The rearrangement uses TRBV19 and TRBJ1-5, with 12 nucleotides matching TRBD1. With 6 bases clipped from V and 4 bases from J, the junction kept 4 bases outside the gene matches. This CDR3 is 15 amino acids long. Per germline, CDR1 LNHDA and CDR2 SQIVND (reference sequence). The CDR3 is CASSGTGGLNQPQHF. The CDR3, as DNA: TGTGCCAGTAGCGGGACAGGGGGCCTAAATCAGCCCCAGCATTTT.

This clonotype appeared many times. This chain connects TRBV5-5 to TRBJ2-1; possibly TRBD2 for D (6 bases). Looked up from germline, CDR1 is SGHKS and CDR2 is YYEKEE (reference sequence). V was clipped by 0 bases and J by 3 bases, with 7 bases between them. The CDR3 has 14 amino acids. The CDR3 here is CASSLVSGYNEQFF. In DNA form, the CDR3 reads TGTGCCAGCAGCTTGGTTAGCGGCTACAATGAGCAGTTCTTC.

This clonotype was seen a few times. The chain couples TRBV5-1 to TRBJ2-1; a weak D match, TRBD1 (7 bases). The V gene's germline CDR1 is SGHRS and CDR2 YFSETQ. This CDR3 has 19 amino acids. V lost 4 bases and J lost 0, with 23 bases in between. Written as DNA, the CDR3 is TGCGCCAGCAGCCTCCGACCCCAGGGGGGCGGGTTCTCCTACAATGAGCAGTTCTTC. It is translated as CASSLRPQGGGFSYNEQFF.

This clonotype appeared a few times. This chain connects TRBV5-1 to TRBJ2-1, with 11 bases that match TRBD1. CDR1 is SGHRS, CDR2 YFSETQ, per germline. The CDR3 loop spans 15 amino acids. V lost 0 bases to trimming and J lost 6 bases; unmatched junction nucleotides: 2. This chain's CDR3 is CASSLVGQGVNEQFF. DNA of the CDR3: TGCGCCAGCAGCTTGGTGGGACAGGGGGTCAATGAGCAGTTCTTC.

The chain's CDR3 is CASTGLAGGNEQFF. The CDR3 DNA is TGTGCCAGCACGGGACTAGCGGGAGGGAATGAGCAGTTCTTC. The V and J genes are TRBV2 and TRBJ2-1, with 16 bases fitting TRBD2. The CDR3 extends over 14 amino acids. V lost 7 bases and J lost 7; bases outside the gene matches: 1. Per the germline V gene, CDR1 is SNHLY and CDR2 is FYNNEI.

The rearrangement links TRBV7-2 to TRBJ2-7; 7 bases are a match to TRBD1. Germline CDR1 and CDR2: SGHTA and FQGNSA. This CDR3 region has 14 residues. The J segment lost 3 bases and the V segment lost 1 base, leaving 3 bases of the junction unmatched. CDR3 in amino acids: CASSLGGTVYEQYF. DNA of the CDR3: TGTGCCAGCAGCTTAGGGGGGACAGTCTACGAGCAGTACTTC.

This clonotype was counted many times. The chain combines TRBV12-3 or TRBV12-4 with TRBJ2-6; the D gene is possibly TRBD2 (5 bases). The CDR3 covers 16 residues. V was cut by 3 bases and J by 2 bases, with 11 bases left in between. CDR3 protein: CASSLVLGAGANVLTF. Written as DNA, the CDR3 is TGTGCCAGCAGTTTGGTATTGGGAGCTGGGGCCAACGTCCTGACTTTC.

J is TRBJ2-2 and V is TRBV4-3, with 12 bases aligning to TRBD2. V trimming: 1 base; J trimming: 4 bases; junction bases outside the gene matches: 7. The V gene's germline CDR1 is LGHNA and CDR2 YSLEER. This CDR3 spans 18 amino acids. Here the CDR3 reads CASSQGLAGGPGTGELFF. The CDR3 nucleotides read TGCGCCAGCAGCCAAGGGCTAGCGGGAGGGCCTGGCACCGGGGAGCTGTTTTTT.

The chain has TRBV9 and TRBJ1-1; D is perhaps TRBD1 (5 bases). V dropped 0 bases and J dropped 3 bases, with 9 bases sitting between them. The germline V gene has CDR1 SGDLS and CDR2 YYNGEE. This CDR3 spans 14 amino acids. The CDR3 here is CASSVVSGDTEAFF. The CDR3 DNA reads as TGTGCCAGCAGCGTAGTCTCGGGGGACACTGAAGCTTTCTTT.

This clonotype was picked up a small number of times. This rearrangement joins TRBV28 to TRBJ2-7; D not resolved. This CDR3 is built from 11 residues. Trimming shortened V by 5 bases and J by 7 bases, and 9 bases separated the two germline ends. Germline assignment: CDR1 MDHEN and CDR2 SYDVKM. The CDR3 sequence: CASSRLREQYF. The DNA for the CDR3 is TGTGCCAGCAGTCGCTTGAGGGAGCAGTACTTC.

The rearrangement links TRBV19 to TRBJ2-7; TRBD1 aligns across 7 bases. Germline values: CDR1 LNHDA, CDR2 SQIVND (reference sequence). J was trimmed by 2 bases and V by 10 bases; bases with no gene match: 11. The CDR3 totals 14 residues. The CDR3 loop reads CATRQGEAPYEQYF. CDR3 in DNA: TGTGCCACCAGACAGGGAGAGGCCCCCTACGAGCAGTACTTC. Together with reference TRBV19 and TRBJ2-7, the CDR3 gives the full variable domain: DGGITQSPKYLFRKEGQNVTLSCEQNLNHDAMYWYRQDPGQGLRLIYYSQIVNDFQKGDIAEGYSVSREKKESFPLTVTSAQKNPTAFYLCATRQGEAPYEQYFGPGTRLTVT.

Here the CDR3 reads CAISESRQPQDVDTQYF. In DNA, the CDR3 is TGTGCCATCAGTGAGTCTCGACAGCCCCAGGATGTCGATACGCAGTATTTT. This chain uses TRBV10-3 with TRBJ2-3; tentatively, D is TRBD1 (5 bases). The CDR3 consists of 17 residues. Trimming took 0 bases from V and 6 from J, leaving 19 bases between them. CDR1 is ENHRY, CDR2 SYGVKD, per germline.

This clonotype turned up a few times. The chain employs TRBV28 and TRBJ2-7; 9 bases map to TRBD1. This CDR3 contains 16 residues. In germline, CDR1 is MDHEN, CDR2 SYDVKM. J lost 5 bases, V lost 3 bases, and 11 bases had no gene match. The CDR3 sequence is CASSFSRMTGGHEQYF. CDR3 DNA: TGTGCCAGCAGTTTTTCCCGAATGACAGGGGGTCACGAGCAGTACTTC.

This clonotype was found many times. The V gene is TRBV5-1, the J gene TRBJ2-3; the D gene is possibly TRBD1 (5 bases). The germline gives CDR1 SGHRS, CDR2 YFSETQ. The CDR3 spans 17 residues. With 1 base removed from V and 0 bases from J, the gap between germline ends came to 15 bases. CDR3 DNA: TGCGCCAGCAGCTTGTTGACAGCCATTGAGAGCACAGATACGCAGTATTTT. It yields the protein CASSLLTAIESTDTQYF.

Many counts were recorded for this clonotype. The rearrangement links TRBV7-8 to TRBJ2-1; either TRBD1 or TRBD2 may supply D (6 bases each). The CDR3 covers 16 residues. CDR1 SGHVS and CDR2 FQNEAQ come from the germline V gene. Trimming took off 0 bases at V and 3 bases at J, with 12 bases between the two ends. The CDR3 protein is CASSLAGGRLYNEQFF. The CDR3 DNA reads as TGTGCCAGCAGCTTAGCGGGGGGCAGGCTCTACAATGAGCAGTTCTTC.

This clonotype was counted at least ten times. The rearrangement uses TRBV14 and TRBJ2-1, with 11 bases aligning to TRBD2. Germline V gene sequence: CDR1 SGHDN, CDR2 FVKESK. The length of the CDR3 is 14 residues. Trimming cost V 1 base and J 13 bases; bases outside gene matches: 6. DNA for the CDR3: TGTGCCAGCAGCCAAGGGGGACTAGCGGTTGGACAGTTCTTC. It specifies CASSQGGLAVGQFF.

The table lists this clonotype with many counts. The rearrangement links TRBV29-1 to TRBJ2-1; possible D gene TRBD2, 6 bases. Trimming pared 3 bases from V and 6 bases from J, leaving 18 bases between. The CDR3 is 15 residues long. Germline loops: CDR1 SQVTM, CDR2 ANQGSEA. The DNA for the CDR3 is TGCAGCGTTGAGGGGGGACCCTCTAAGGGCAATGAGCAGTTCTTC. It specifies CSVEGGPSKGNEQFF.

The CDR3 is CASTFLGRETQYF. CDR3 in DNA: TGCGCCAGCACCTTTCTTGGCCGGGAGACCCAGTACTTC. The chain employs TRBV5-1 and TRBJ2-5; D remains unclear. Trimming took off 6 bases at V and 5 bases at J, with 14 bases between the two ends. Germline V gene data show CDR1 as SGHRS and CDR2 as YFSETQ. The CDR3 has 13 amino acids.

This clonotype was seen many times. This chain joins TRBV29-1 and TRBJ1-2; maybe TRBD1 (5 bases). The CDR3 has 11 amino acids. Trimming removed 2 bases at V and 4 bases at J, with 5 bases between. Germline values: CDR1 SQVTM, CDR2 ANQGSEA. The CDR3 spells CSVERGYGYTF. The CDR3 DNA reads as TGCAGCGTTGAAAGGGGCTATGGCTACACCTTC.

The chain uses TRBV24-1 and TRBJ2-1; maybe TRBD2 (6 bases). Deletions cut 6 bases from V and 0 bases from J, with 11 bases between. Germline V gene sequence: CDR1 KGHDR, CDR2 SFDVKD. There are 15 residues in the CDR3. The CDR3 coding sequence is TGTGCCACCAGTCCTCGGGGGAGCTCCTACAATGAGCAGTTCTTC. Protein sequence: CATSPRGSSYNEQFF.

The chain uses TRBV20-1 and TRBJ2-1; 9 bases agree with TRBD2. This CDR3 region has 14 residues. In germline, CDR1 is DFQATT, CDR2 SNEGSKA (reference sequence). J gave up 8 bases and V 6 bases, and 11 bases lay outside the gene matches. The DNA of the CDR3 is TGCAGTGCCCCCTCCGCGGGAGGGTCCGATGAGCAGTTCTTC. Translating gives CSAPSAGGSDEQFF.

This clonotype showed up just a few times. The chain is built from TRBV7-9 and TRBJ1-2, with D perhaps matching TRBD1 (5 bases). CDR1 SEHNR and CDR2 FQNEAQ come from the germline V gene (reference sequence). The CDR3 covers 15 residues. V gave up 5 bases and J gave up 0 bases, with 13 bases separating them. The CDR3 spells CASSPRGDSNYGYTF. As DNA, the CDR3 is TGTGCCAGCAGCCCGCGGGGGGACTCTAACTATGGCTACACCTTC.